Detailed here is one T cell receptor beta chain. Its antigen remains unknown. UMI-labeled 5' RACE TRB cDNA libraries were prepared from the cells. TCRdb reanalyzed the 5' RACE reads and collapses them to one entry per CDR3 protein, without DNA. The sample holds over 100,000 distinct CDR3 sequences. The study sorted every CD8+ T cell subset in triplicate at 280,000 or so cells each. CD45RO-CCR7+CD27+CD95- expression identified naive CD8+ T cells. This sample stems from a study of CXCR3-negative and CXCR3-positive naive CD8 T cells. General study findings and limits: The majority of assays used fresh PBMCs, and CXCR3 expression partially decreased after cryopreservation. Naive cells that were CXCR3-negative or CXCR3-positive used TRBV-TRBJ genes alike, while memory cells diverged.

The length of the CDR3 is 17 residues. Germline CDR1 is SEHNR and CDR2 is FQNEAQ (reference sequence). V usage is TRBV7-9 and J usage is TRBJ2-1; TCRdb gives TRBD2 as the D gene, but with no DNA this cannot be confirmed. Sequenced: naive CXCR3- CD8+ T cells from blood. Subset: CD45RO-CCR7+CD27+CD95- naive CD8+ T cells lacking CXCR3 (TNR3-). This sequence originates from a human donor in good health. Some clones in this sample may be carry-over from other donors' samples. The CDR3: CASSPSPGTSGHNEQFF.